This T cell receptor (beta chain) was sequenced during a study of blood T cell repertoires in COVID-19. The wider study: From the United States, Italy and Spain came samples of acute and convalescent COVID-19. Sources were T cells, B-cell-depleted T cells, or PBMCs; the material itself was cDNA or gDNA.

Original processing methods: The assay estimated nucleated cells by amplifying reference gene primers. Measured with immunoSEQ multiplex PCR; TCRdb has only the in-frame clones, and not every one. V, J and clone size were drawn from that table, and D and trimming were deduced from the DNA. This sample carries more than 150,000 clones, roughly 81% of them seen once, and the ten largest clones take more than 10%. Per the germline V gene, CDR1 is SGHDT and CDR2 is YYEEEE. Trimming took off 2 bases at V and 1 base at J, with 7 bases between the two ends. The CDR3 sequence is 13 residues long. Seattle patients were enrolled during active infection and followed longitudinally. This clone was found once.

The V call is TRBV5-6, the J call TRBJ2-7; D remains unclear. Sequencing input: peripheral blood. The clonotype was recovered from a woman older than 75 with COVID-19, enrolled during active disease. CDR3 amino acids: CASSFTESYEQYF. The DNA for the CDR3 is TGTGCCAGCAGCTTTACAGAATCCTACGAGCAGTACTTC.